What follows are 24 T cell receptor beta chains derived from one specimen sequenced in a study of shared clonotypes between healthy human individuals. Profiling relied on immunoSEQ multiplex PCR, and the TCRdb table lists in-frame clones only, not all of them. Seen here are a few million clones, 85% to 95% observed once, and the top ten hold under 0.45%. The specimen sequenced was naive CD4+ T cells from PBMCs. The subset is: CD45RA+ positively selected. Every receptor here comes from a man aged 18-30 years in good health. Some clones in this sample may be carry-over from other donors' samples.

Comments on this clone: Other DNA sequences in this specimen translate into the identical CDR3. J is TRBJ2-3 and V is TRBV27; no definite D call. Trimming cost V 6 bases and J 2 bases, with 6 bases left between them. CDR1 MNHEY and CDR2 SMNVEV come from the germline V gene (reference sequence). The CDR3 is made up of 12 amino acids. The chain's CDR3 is CASSPHTDTQYF. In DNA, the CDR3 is TGTGCCAGCAGCCCTCACACAGATACGCAGTATTTT.

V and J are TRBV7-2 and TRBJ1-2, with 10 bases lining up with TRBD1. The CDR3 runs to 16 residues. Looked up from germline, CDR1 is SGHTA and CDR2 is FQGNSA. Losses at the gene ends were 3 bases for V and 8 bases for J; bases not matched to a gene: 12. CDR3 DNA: TGTGCCAGCAGCTTGGTACAAGGAAGGACAGGGGGAGGCTACACCTTC. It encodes CASSLVQGRTGGGYTF.

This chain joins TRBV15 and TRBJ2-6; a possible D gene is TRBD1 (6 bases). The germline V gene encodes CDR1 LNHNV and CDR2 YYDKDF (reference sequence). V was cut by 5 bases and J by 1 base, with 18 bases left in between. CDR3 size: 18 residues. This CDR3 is CATSQGLRITSGANVLTF. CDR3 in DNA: TGTGCCACCAGCCAGGGGCTTCGAATTACTTCTGGGGCCAACGTCCTGACTTTC.

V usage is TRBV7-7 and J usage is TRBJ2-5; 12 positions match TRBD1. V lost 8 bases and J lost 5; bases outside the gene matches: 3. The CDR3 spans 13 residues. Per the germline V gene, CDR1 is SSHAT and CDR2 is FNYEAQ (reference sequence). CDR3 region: CASGTGGRETQYF. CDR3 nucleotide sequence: TGTGCCAGCGGGACAGGGGGCAGGGAGACCCAGTACTTC.

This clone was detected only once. This chain's CDR3 is CASRGPDRGPGELFF. In nucleotides, the CDR3 is TGTGCCAGCAGGGGACCGGACAGGGGCCCCGGGGAGCTGTTTTTT. This chain links TRBV28 with TRBJ2-2; 9 bases are shared with TRBD1. CDR3 size: 15 residues. V was pared by 6 bases and J by 6 bases, with 8 bases of the junction left unmatched. Germline V gives CDR1 MDHEN, CDR2 SYDVKM.

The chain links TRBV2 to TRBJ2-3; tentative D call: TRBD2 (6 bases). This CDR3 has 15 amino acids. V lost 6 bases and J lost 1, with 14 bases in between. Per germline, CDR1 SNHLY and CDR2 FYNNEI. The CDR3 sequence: CASSPEASGTDTQYF. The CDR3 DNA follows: TGTGCCAGCAGCCCCGAAGCTAGCGGCACAGATACGCAGTATTTT.

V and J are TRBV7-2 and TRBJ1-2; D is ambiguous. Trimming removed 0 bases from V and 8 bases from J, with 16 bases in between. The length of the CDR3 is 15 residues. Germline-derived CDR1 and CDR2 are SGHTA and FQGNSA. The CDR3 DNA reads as TGTGCCAGCAGCTTAGCAAGAGGGAATGGTCGCGGCTACACCTTC. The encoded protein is CASSLARGNGRGYTF.

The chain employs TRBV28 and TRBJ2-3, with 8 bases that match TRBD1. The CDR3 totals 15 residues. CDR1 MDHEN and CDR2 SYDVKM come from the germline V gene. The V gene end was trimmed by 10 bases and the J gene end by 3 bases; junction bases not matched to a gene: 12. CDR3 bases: TGTGCCACCCAGTTAGGACAGGGCGGGACAGATACGCAGTATTTT. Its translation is CATQLGQGGTDTQYF.

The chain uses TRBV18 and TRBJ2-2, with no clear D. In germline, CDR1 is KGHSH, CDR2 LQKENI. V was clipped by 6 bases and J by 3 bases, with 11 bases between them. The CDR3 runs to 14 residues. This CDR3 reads CASSLWDDTGELFF. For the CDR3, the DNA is TGTGCCAGCTCGTTATGGGATGACACCGGGGAGCTGTTTTTT. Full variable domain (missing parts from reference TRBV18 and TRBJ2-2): NAGVMQNPRHLVRRRGQEARLRCSPMKGHSHVYWYRQLPEEGLKFMVYLQKENIIDESGMPKERFSAEFPKEGPSILRIQQVVRGDSAAYFCASSLWDDTGELFFGEGSRLTVL.

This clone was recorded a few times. DNA for the CDR3: TGCGCCAGCAGCTTGGACACGGGAGCCCAAGAGACCCAGTACTTC. Amino acids: CASSLDTGAQETQYF. The genes are TRBV5-1 and TRBJ2-5; tentative D call: TRBD2 (6 bases). The ends were cut back, 0 bases at V and 1 base at J, with 10 bases in the middle. Germline loops: CDR1 SGHRS, CDR2 YFSETQ. This CDR3 is 15 amino acids long.

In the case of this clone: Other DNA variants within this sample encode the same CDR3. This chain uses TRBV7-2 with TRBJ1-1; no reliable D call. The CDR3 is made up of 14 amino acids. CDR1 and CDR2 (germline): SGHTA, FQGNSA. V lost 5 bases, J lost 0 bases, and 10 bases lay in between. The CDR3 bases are TGTGCCAGCAGCCCTTCTGGGGTGAACACTGAAGCTTTCTTT. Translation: CASSPSGVNTEAFF.

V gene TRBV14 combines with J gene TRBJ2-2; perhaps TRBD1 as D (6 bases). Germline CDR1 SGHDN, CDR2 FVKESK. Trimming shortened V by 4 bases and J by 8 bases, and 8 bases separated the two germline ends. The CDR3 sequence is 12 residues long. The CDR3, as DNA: TGTGCCAGCAGCCCTGGGACAGGGGAGCTGTTTTTT. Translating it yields CASSPGTGELFF.

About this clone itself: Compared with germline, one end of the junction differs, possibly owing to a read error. Here the CDR3 reads CASILDNPNEQFF. The CDR3 DNA reads as TGCGCCAGCATCTTGGACAATCCCAATGAGCAGTTCTTC. This chain joins TRBV5-1 and TRBJ2-1; maybe TRBD1 (5 bases). CDR1 is SGHRS and CDR2 is YFSETQ in the germline V gene. CDR3 size: 13 residues.

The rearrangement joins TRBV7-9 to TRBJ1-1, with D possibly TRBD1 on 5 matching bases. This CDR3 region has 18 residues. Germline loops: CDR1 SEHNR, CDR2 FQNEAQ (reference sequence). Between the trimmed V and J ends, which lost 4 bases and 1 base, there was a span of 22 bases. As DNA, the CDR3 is TGTGCCAGCAGCTCCGGCTTCATCGGGGGGGAACCGAACACTGAAGCTTTCTTT. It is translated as CASSSGFIGGEPNTEAFF.

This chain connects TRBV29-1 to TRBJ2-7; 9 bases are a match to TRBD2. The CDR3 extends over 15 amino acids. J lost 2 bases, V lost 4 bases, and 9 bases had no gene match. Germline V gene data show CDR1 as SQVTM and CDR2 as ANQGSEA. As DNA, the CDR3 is TGCAGCGTTGCCGCCCGTGCTAGCGGGACCTACGAGCAGTACTTC. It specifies CSVAARASGTYEQYF.

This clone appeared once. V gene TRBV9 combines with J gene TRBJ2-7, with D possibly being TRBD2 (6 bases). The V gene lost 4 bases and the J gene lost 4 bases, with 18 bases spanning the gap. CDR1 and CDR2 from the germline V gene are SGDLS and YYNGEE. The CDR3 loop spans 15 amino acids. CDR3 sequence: CASSPQPEGLYEQYF. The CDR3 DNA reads TGTGCCAGCAGCCCACAGCCGGAGGGCCTTTACGAGCAGTACTTC.

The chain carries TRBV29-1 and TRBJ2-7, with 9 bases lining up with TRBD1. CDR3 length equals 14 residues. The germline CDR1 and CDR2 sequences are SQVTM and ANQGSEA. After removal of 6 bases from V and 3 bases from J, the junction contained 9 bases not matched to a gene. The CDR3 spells CSVARDRVNYEQYF. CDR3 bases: TGCAGCGTCGCCCGGGACAGGGTTAACTACGAGCAGTACTTC.

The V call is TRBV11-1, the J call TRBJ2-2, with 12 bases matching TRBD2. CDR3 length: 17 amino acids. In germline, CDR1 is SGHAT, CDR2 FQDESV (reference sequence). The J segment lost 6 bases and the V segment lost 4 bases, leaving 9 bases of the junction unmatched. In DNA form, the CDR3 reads TGTGCCAGCAGCTCCAGACGGACTAGCGGGACTGCCGGGGAGCTGTTTTTT. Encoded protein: CASSSRRTSGTAGELFF.

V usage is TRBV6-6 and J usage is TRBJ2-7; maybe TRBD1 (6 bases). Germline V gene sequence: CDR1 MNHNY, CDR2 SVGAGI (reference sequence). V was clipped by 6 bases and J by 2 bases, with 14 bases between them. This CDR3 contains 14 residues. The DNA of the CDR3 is TGTGCCAGCAGGAGGACGGGACACCCCTACGAGCAGTACTTC. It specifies CASRRTGHPYEQYF.

CDR3 DNA sequence: TGTGCCAGCAGCTTGGACAGGGGCTGGGACATGAACACTGAAGCTTTCTTT. This encodes CASSLDRGWDMNTEAFF. The genes are TRBV5-6 and TRBJ1-1, with TRBD1 matching over 7 bases. Trimming removed 0 bases from V and 0 bases from J; junction bases left unmatched: 8. The CDR3 contains 17 residues. The germline V gene has CDR1 SGHDT and CDR2 YYEEEE. Full variable domain (missing parts from reference TRBV5-6 and TRBJ1-1): DAGVTQSPTHLIKTRGQQVTLRCSPKSGHDTVSWYQQALGQGPQFIFQYYEEEERQRGNFPDRFSGHQFPNYSSELNVNALLLGDSALYLCASSLDRGWDMNTEAFFGQGTRLTVV.

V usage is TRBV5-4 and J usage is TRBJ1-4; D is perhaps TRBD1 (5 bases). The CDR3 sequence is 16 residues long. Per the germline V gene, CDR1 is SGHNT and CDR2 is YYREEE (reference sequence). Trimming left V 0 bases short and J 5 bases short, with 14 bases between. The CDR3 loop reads CASSLGSGTENEKLFF. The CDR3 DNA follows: TGTGCCAGCAGCTTGGGATCCGGGACGGAAAATGAAAAACTGTTTTTT.

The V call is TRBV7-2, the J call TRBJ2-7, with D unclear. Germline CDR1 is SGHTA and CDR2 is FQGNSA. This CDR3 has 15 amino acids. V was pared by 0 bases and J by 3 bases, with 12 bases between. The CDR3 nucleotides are TGTGCCAGCAGCTTAGCAGGCCCCGGGCGCTACGAGCAGTACTTC. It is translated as CASSLAGPGRYEQYF.

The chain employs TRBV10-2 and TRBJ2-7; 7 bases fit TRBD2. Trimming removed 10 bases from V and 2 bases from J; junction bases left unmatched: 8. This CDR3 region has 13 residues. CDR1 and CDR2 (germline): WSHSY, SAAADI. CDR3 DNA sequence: TGCGCCACTCGGGCTAGCGGCGCCTACGAGCAGTACTTC. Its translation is CATRASGAYEQYF.

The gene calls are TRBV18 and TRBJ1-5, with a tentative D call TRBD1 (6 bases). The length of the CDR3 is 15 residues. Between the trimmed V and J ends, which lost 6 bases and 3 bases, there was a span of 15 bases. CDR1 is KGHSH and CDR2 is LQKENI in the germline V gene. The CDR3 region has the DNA TGTGCCAGCTCCAACCTACAGGGCCCCAATCAGCCCCAGCATTTT. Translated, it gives CASSNLQGPNQPQHF.